This T cell receptor (beta chain) was recovered during a study of T cells in Graves' hyperthyroidism and ophthalmopathy. Study-level background: The authors collected peripheral blood at initial diagnosis, before any treatment. Findings of the study overall: Most clonotypes expanded in thyroid above 0.001 were likewise present in blood.

The germline V gene encodes CDR1 LNHNV and CDR2 YYDKDF (reference sequence). This CDR3 region has 15 residues. Trimming took 6 bases from V and 2 from J; bases not matched to a gene: 6. The CDR3 regions of TCR beta were amplified from RNA transcripts. The TCR CDR3 was amplified in a first-round RT-PCR using the HTBI primer set. TCRdb used MiXCR to reprocess the multiplex PCR reads, holding one entry per CDR3 protein. The profile shows more than 300,000 distinct CDR3 sequences, approximately 17% of them singletons. To note about this clonotype: Antigen specificity is unknown.

J is TRBJ2-2 and V is TRBV15; 7 nucleotides line up with TRBD1. The sequence came from a man between 18 and 29 years old with Graves' ophthalmopathy. Material: blood. The CDR3 DNA sequence: TGTGCCACCAGAACAGACAGGGCCAACACCGGGGAGCTGTTTTTT. This codes for CATRTDRANTGELFF.